This T cell receptor (beta chain) was obtained from a study of blood T cell repertoires in COVID-19. The overall study: Sample material is recorded as cDNA or gDNA derived from T cells, B-cell-depleted T cells, or PBMCs.

Authors' methods: From reference gene primer amplification, estimates of nucleated cell counts were derived. Some clones are missing from TCRdb's copy, which holds only in-frame ones; the method was immunoSEQ multiplex PCR. That table furnishes V, J and clone size, whereas the DNA furnished D and trimming. The table includes 50,000 to 55,000 clones, over 75% detected once. Trimming removed 0 bases from V and 4 bases from J, with 7 bases in between. The CDR3 has 14 amino acids. Looked up from germline, CDR1 is LGHNA and CDR2 is YNFKEQ. V usage is TRBV4-2 and J usage is TRBJ1-3, with unresolved D. Sequencing was performed on peripheral blood. The TCR was taken from a human donor with active COVID-19. The donor label of this sample is uncertain. The CDR3 is CASSQDRLGNTIYF. The DNA for the CDR3 is TGTGCCAGCAGCCAAGACAGGTTGGGAAACACCATATATTTT.